These T cell receptor beta chains were read from a single sample in a study of metastatic and nonmetastatic thyroid tumors. Through MiXCR, TCRdb re-clonotyped the PCR reads. The sample lists roughly 40,000 clones, 9.5% to 13% occurring once. The sample was blood. These receptors originate from a male donor with papillary thyroid cancer or a benign thyroid nodule (not recorded which). Some clones in this sample may be carry-over from other donors' samples. Both conserved end residues are part of each CDR3. The D gene is left open where the match is weak. Clone size, where shown, is once, few, many, or a class for clones that have expanded.

j_call: TRBJ2-7; d_call: .; clone_size: .; v_call: TRBV4-3; cdr3_nt: TGCGCCAGCAGCCAAGATGGGCCACCCTCCCTCTACGAGCAGTACTTC; cdr3_aa: CASSQDGPPSLYEQYF
j_call: TRBJ1-1; d_call: .; clone_size: many; v_call: TRBV18; cdr3_nt: TGTGCCAGCTCACCGGTGGATGACACTGAAGCTTTCTTT; cdr3_aa: CASSPVDDTEAFF
j_call: TRBJ1-2; d_call: .; clone_size: .; v_call: TRBV6-4; cdr3_nt: TGTGTCAGCAGTGACTCACCCCTCGGGAGCGATGGCTACACCTTC; cdr3_aa: CVSSDSPLGSDGYTF
j_call: TRBJ2-1; d_call: .; clone_size: many; v_call: TRBV11-2; cdr3_nt: TGTGCCAGCAGCTTAGAAGCACCCAGCCCGTTCTTC; cdr3_aa: CASSLEAPSPFF
j_call: TRBJ2-6; d_call: TRBD2; clone_size: many; v_call: TRBV6-5; cdr3_nt: TGTGCCAGCAGTTACGCGGGGGGCTCTGGGGCCAACGTCCTGACTTTC; cdr3_aa: CASSYAGGSGANVLTF
j_call: TRBJ1-2; d_call: TRBD1; clone_size: .; v_call: TRBV7-3; cdr3_nt: TGTGCCAGCAGCTTAGGCAACAGGGGGCGCGATGGCTACACCTTC; cdr3_aa: CASSLGNRGRDGYTF
j_call: TRBJ2-7; d_call: TRBD2; clone_size: few; v_call: TRBV3-1; cdr3_nt: TGTGCCAGCAGCCCGGGGGGAGGAGTACCCACCTCCTACGAGCAGTACTTC; cdr3_aa: CASSPGGGVPTSYEQYF
j_call: TRBJ1-1; d_call: TRBD1; clone_size: few; v_call: TRBV28; cdr3_nt: TGTGCCAGCAGTGGACTGGGACAGATGAACACTGAAGCTTTCTTC; cdr3_aa: CASSGLGQMNTEAFF
j_call: TRBJ2-7; d_call: .; clone_size: few; v_call: TRBV19; cdr3_nt: TGTGCCAGTAGTATCCTGGGGGGAGAGCAGTACTTC; cdr3_aa: CASSILGGEQYF
j_call: TRBJ1-5; d_call: .; clone_size: many; v_call: TRBV7-9; cdr3_nt: TGTGCCAGCAGCTTAGGCCCGGGCAGGGGACAGCCCCAGCATTTT; cdr3_aa: CASSLGPGRGQPQHF
j_call: TRBJ2-1; d_call: TRBD2; clone_size: many; v_call: TRBV11-2; cdr3_nt: TGTGCCAGCAGCTTAGAGGGACTAGCGGGAACCAATGAGCAGTTCTTC; cdr3_aa: CASSLEGLAGTNEQFF
j_call: TRBJ1-6; d_call: .; clone_size: .; v_call: TRBV6-1; cdr3_nt: TGTGCCAGCAGACTGGACCCGGGTTCAATTTCACCCCTCCACTTT; cdr3_aa: CASRLDPGSISPLHF
j_call: TRBJ2-1; d_call: .; clone_size: many; v_call: TRBV20-1; cdr3_nt: TGCAGTGCTAAGGGGGTAGGGGGCTACAATGAGCAGTTCTTC; cdr3_aa: CSAKGVGGYNEQFF
j_call: TRBJ2-7; d_call: TRBD2; clone_size: many; v_call: TRBV6-1; cdr3_nt: TGTGCCGGCGCCCCCGGGACTAGCGGTTACGAGCAGTACTTC; cdr3_aa: CAGAPGTSGYEQYF
j_call: TRBJ2-5; d_call: TRBD2; clone_size: .; v_call: TRBV4-3; cdr3_nt: TGCGCCAGCAGCCAAGATGGTAGTCTAGCGGGATCAGAGACCCAGTACTTC; cdr3_aa: CASSQDGSLAGSETQYF
j_call: TRBJ2-7; d_call: .; clone_size: many; v_call: TRBV7-2; cdr3_nt: TGTGCCAGCAGCCTCCGGCCAGGCTCCTACGAGCAGTACTTC; cdr3_aa: CASSLRPGSYEQYF
j_call: TRBJ2-5; d_call: .; clone_size: many; v_call: TRBV28; cdr3_nt: TGTGCCAGCAGTTCACCTGTGGGGGGACAAGAGACCCAGTACTTC; cdr3_aa: CASSSPVGGQETQYF
j_call: TRBJ2-2; d_call: .; clone_size: many; v_call: TRBV12-3/TRBV12-4; cdr3_nt: TGTGCCAGCAGTTTACTGGGCACCGGGGAGCTGTTTTTT; cdr3_aa: CASSLLGTGELFF
j_call: TRBJ1-2; d_call: .; clone_size: many; v_call: TRBV29-1; cdr3_nt: TGCAGCGTTGAAGGACGGGACAATAACTATGGCTACACCTTC; cdr3_aa: CSVEGRDNNYGYTF
j_call: TRBJ2-3; d_call: .; clone_size: .; v_call: TRBV6-1; cdr3_nt: TGTGCCAGTAGCAATAAGCCCACAGATACGCAGTTTTTT; cdr3_aa: CASSNKPTDTQFF
j_call: TRBJ2-2; d_call: .; clone_size: few; v_call: TRBV28; cdr3_nt: TGTGCCAGCAGTTTTGGTGGGGCCCGGGAGCTGTTTTTT; cdr3_aa: CASSFGGARELFF
j_call: TRBJ2-7; d_call: .; clone_size: many; v_call: TRBV20-1; cdr3_nt: TGCAGTGCTAGAGATCAGCGACCCTACGAGCAGTACTTC; cdr3_aa: CSARDQRPYEQYF
j_call: TRBJ2-5; d_call: TRBD2; clone_size: many; v_call: TRBV6-4; cdr3_nt: TGTGCCAGCTTCGGGACTAGCGGGAGTGAGACCCAGTACTTC; cdr3_aa: CASFGTSGSETQYF
j_call: TRBJ2-2; d_call: TRBD2; clone_size: many; v_call: TRBV12-5; cdr3_nt: TGTGCTAGTGGTTTTGGGACTAAGGCCGGGGAGCTGTTTTTT; cdr3_aa: CASGFGTKAGELFF
j_call: TRBJ1-6; d_call: .; clone_size: many; v_call: TRBV2; cdr3_nt: TGTGCCAGCAGTGAATTGGCTAGTTCACCCCTCCACTTT; cdr3_aa: CASSELASSPLHF
j_call: TRBJ1-4; d_call: TRBD1; clone_size: many; v_call: TRBV19; cdr3_nt: TGTGCCAGTAGACAATCCCCCGGGACAGGGTCTGCAAAACTGTTTTTT; cdr3_aa: CASRQSPGTGSAKLFF
j_call: TRBJ2-7; d_call: .; clone_size: medium-sized; v_call: TRBV6-1; cdr3_nt: TGTGCCAGCAGTCAACTGGGGGAGCAGTACTTC; cdr3_aa: CASSQLGEQYF
j_call: TRBJ2-7; d_call: TRBD1; clone_size: many; v_call: TRBV20-1; cdr3_nt: TGCAGTGCTAGAGGGGACAGAGCCTTCTACGAGCAGTACTTC; cdr3_aa: CSARGDRAFYEQYF
j_call: TRBJ1-2; d_call: .; clone_size: many; v_call: TRBV7-8; cdr3_nt: TGTGCCAGCAGCTTAGATTTGGCCAACTATGGCTACACCTTC; cdr3_aa: CASSLDLANYGYTF
j_call: TRBJ1-2; d_call: TRBD1; clone_size: medium-sized; v_call: TRBV12-3/TRBV12-4; cdr3_nt: TGTGCCAGCAGTTTGGGGACAGGGGGCGGCTACACCTTC; cdr3_aa: CASSLGTGGGYTF
j_call: TRBJ2-2; d_call: .; clone_size: many; v_call: TRBV9; cdr3_nt: TGTGCCAGCAGCGTAGAGGCGGGGAAGAACACCGGGGAGCTGTTTTTT; cdr3_aa: CASSVEAGKNTGELFF
j_call: TRBJ2-2; d_call: TRBD1; clone_size: many; v_call: TRBV24-1; cdr3_nt: TGTGCCACCAGTGATCCCGGGACAGGGAAGACCGGGGAGCTGTTTTTT; cdr3_aa: CATSDPGTGKTGELFF
j_call: TRBJ2-6; d_call: .; clone_size: many; v_call: TRBV20-1; cdr3_nt: TGCAGTGCTCCTGACAGCCTTCGCTCTGGGGCCAACGTCCTGACTTTC; cdr3_aa: CSAPDSLRSGANVLTF
j_call: TRBJ1-4; d_call: .; clone_size: many; v_call: TRBV9; cdr3_nt: TGTGCCAGCAGCGCGCGATTCGGGGGACCGAGTGAAAAACTGTTTTTT; cdr3_aa: CASSARFGGPSEKLFF
j_call: TRBJ1-2; d_call: .; clone_size: medium-sized; v_call: TRBV27; cdr3_nt: TGTGCCAGCAGTTTAGACCCTAACTATGGCTACACCTTC; cdr3_aa: CASSLDPNYGYTF
j_call: TRBJ1-4; d_call: TRBD1; clone_size: .; v_call: TRBV28; cdr3_nt: TGTGCCAGCAGTTCCACCGGGACAGGGGATGAAAAACTGTTTTTT; cdr3_aa: CASSSTGTGDEKLFF
j_call: TRBJ1-2; d_call: .; clone_size: many; v_call: TRBV7-2; cdr3_nt: TGTGCCAGCAGCTACAGCAACTATGGCTACACCTTC; cdr3_aa: CASSYSNYGYTF
j_call: TRBJ1-2; d_call: TRBD1; clone_size: few; v_call: TRBV28; cdr3_nt: TGTGCCAGCAGACCGACAGGGGTTGACCATGTCTACACCTTC; cdr3_aa: CASRPTGVDHVYTF
j_call: TRBJ1-1; d_call: .; clone_size: many; v_call: TRBV20-1; cdr3_nt: TGCAGTGCCTTAGCGAAGGGGTTGAGAGAGGAAGCTTTCTTT; cdr3_aa: CSALAKGLREEAFF
j_call: TRBJ2-1; d_call: TRBD2; clone_size: many; v_call: TRBV6-1; cdr3_nt: TGTGCCAGCAGTCTAGCGGGAGGCCGGGAGCAGTTCTTC; cdr3_aa: CASSLAGGREQFF
j_call: TRBJ2-1; d_call: TRBD1; clone_size: many; v_call: TRBV19; cdr3_nt: TGTGCCACCACATCCGGGACAGGGATCAATGAGCAGTTCTTC; cdr3_aa: CATTSGTGINEQFF
j_call: TRBJ1-2; d_call: .; clone_size: .; v_call: TRBV29-1; cdr3_nt: TGCAGCGTTGCGGCAGGTTACAACTATGGCTACACCTTC; cdr3_aa: CSVAAGYNYGYTF
j_call: TRBJ1-1; d_call: .; clone_size: many; v_call: TRBV19; cdr3_nt: TGTGCCAGTAGTATTGGAGAGAACACTGAAGCTTTCTTT; cdr3_aa: CASSIGENTEAFF
j_call: TRBJ1-5; d_call: .; clone_size: few; v_call: TRBV5-6; cdr3_nt: TGTGCCAGCAGCTCCGAGGGGGGGACGCCCCAGCATTTT; cdr3_aa: CASSSEGGTPQHF
j_call: TRBJ2-1; d_call: .; clone_size: many; v_call: TRBV7-2; cdr3_nt: TGTGCCAGCAGCTTATCGGGCCATGAGCAGTTCTTC; cdr3_aa: CASSLSGHEQFF
j_call: TRBJ2-5; d_call: .; clone_size: many; v_call: TRBV7-2; cdr3_nt: TGTGCCAGCAGCTTAGGACTCTCTCAAGAGACCCAGTACTTC; cdr3_aa: CASSLGLSQETQYF
j_call: TRBJ1-3; d_call: .; clone_size: many; v_call: TRBV20-1; cdr3_nt: TGCAGTGCTAGACCAGACCCGGACTCTGGAAACACCATATATTTT; cdr3_aa: CSARPDPDSGNTIYF
j_call: TRBJ2-1; d_call: TRBD2; clone_size: many; v_call: TRBV7-2; cdr3_nt: TGTGCCAGCAGCTTAGAGAGACTAGCGGGCCAGTTCTTC; cdr3_aa: CASSLERLAGQFF
j_call: TRBJ2-3; d_call: .; clone_size: many; v_call: TRBV20-1; cdr3_nt: TGCAGTGCTAGAGGACAGTCTAGCACAGATACGCAGTATTTT; cdr3_aa: CSARGQSSTDTQYF
j_call: TRBJ2-7; d_call: .; clone_size: many; v_call: TRBV11-2; cdr3_nt: TGTGCCAGCAGCCAAACTAGCAGAGGCTCCTACGAGCAGTACTTC; cdr3_aa: CASSQTSRGSYEQYF
j_call: TRBJ1-2; d_call: TRBD1; clone_size: medium-sized; v_call: TRBV28; cdr3_nt: TGTGCCAGCAGTAAACCAGGGGGCGGCTATGGCTACACCTTC; cdr3_aa: CASSKPGGGYGYTF
j_call: TRBJ1-2; d_call: .; clone_size: many; v_call: TRBV9; cdr3_nt: TGTGCCAGCAGAGGAGGGGGCTACACCTTC; cdr3_aa: CASRGGGYTF
j_call: TRBJ2-6; d_call: .; clone_size: .; v_call: TRBV5-4; cdr3_nt: TGTGCCAGCAGCTTAGGTCTCTCTGGGGCCAACGTCCTGACTTTC; cdr3_aa: CASSLGLSGANVLTF
j_call: TRBJ1-5; d_call: .; clone_size: many; v_call: TRBV29-1; cdr3_nt: TGCAGCGCCGGTGGGGGCAATCAGCCCCAGCATTTT; cdr3_aa: CSAGGGNQPQHF